A selection of T cell receptor beta chains follows, all from one sample in a study of blood T cell repertoires in COVID-19. Produced via immunoSEQ multiplex PCR; TCRdb's table is partial and in-frame only. The sample yields 200,000 to 250,000 clones, roughly 94% seen once. Material for sequencing was peripheral blood. The receptor set was obtained from a man aged 25-45 years with acute or convalescent COVID-19. CDR3s include the opening cysteine and the closing phenylalanine or tryptophan. A D gene is named only where the DNA matches it firmly. Expanded clones get a size class; other rows say once, few or many, or leave the size out.

V: TRBV19; D: TRBD1; size: -; J: TRBJ2-1; CDR3: CASSTRDRQFF; DNA: TGTGCCAGTAGTACCCGGGACAGACAGTTCTTC
V: TRBV11-2; D: TRBD2; size: -; J: TRBJ2-3; CDR3: CASSPPGLAGGTDTQYF; DNA: TGTGCCAGCAGCCCACCGGGACTAGCGGGAGGCACAGATACGCAGTATTTT
V: TRBV28; D: TRBD2; size: -; J: TRBJ2-1; CDR3: CASSTLAGGLYNEQFF; DNA: TGTGCCAGCAGTACCCTCGCGGGGGGACTTTACAATGAGCAGTTCTTC
V: TRBV19; D: TRBD2; size: -; J: TRBJ2-5; CDR3: CASSISASGSVRYF; DNA: TGTGCCAGTAGTATCTCGGCTAGCGGGAGTGTGAGGTACTTC
V: TRBV6-5; D: -; size: -; J: TRBJ2-2; CDR3: CASTLAGRPPGELFF; DNA: TGTGCCAGCACCCTCGCAGGCAGACCTCCCGGGGAGCTGTTTTTT
V: TRBV10-3; D: TRBD1; size: -; J: TRBJ2-7; CDR3: CAISGTIGTGDEQYF; DNA: TGTGCCATCAGTGGTACTATCGGGACAGGGGACGAGCAGTACTTC
V: TRBV4-1; D: TRBD1; size: once; J: TRBJ1-6; CDR3: CASSRPGQGKVHF; DNA: TGCGCCAGCAGTCGCCCGGGACAGGGTAAAGTCCACTTT
V: TRBV7-2; D: -; size: -; J: TRBJ1-1; CDR3: CASSPRSEAFF; DNA: TGTGCCAGCAGCCCCCGGTCAGAAGCTTTCTTT
V: TRBV7-9; D: TRBD2; size: -; J: TRBJ2-3; CDR3: CASSFGAGGPNTQYF; DNA: TGTGCCAGCAGCTTCGGGGCGGGAGGGCCAAATACGCAGTATTTT
V: TRBV4-1; D: TRBD1; size: -; J: TRBJ2-7; CDR3: CASSQGFGTGSYEQYF; DNA: TGCGCCAGCAGCCAAGGGTTCGGGACAGGGTCCTACGAGCAGTACTTC
V: TRBV2; D: TRBD1; size: -; J: TRBJ1-1; CDR3: CASSLDRTFNTEAFF; DNA: TGTGCCAGCAGTTTGGACAGGACCTTTAACACTGAAGCTTTCTTT
V: TRBV5-1; D: -; size: -; J: TRBJ2-7; CDR3: CASSLVRADEQYF; DNA: TGCGCCAGCAGCTTGGTCAGGGCGGACGAGCAGTACTTC
V: TRBV28; D: TRBD2; size: few; J: TRBJ2-3; CDR3: CASIKGGLAGFWGTDTQYF; DNA: TGTGCCAGCATCAAAGGGGGACTAGCGGGGTTCTGGGGCACAGATACGCAGTATTTT
V: TRBV9; D: TRBD1; size: once; J: TRBJ1-3; CDR3: CASSVQGAAGNTIYF; DNA: TGTGCCAGCAGCGTCCAGGGGGCAGCTGGAAACACCATATATTTT
V: TRBV7-8; D: -; size: -; J: TRBJ2-6; CDR3: CANRRAGANVLTF; DNA: TGTGCCAACCGGAGGGCCGGGGCCAACGTCCTGACTTTC
V: TRBV30; D: TRBD1; size: once; J: TRBJ2-7; CDR3: CAWSVRPGTGVRQYF; DNA: TGTGCCTGGAGTGTACGGCCCGGGACAGGTGTCAGGCAGTACTTC